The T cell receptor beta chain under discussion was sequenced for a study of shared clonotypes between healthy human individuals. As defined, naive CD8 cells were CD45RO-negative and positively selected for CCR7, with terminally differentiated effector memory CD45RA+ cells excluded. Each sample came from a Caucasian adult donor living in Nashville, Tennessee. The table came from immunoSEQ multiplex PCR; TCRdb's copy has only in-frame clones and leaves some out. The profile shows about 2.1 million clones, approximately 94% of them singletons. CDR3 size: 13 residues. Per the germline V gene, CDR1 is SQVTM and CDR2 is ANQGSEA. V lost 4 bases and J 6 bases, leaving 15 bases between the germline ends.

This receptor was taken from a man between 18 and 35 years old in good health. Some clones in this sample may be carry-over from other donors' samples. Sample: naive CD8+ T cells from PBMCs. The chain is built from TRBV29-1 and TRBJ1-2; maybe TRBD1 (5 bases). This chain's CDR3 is CSVVWSRVDGYTF. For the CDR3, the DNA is TGCAGCGTTGTATGGTCCAGGGTCGATGGCTACACCTTC.